Below, 15 T cell receptor beta chains from the same sample are listed, as sequenced in a study of T cells after yellow fever vaccination (dated by TCRdb to about 2019). To prepare the library, 5' RACE was applied. The data were produced on an Illumina HiSeq 2500. TCRdb reworked the public reads: Q25 trimming with fastp, MiXCR clone assembly, productive beta chains retained. A single entry per CDR3 protein holds the most common genes and DNA from its merged rows. This sample holds around 50,000 distinct CDR3 sequences; 5% to 7% were observed only once. The ten largest account for less than 11% of the sample. This specimen's treatment or condition label, per the study, means: live attenuated yellow fever vaccine strain. This specimen consisted of PBMCs, either bulk or a sorted T-cell subset (CD4+, CD8+, memory, or dextramer-sorted; not recorded which), obtained 45 days after the yellow fever booster vaccination. Receptor source: a man aged 25-40 years who received the YFV17D yellow fever vaccine.

This CDR3 is CASSYPRQPQHF. The CDR3 bases are TGTGCCAGCAGTTACCCCCGTCAGCCCCAGCATTTT. The V and J genes are TRBV6-2 or TRBV6-3 and TRBJ1-5; the D is unclear. Germline V lookup: CDR1 MNHEY, CDR2 SVGEGT. Trimming removed 2 bases at V and 6 bases at J, with 5 bases between. The CDR3 loop spans 12 amino acids.

Many counts were recorded for this clonotype. The rearrangement uses TRBV6-5 and TRBJ2-1; 8 nucleotides match TRBD2. This CDR3 is 15 amino acids long. Germline loops: CDR1 MNHEY, CDR2 SVGAGI. Germline trimming cut 4 bases from V and 3 bases from J; bases unmatched to any gene: 5. As DNA, the CDR3 is TGTGCCAGCAGTTTTAGCGGGGCCCACTACAATGAGCAGTTCTTC. This sequence encodes CASSFSGAHYNEQFF.

This clonotype came up many times. J is TRBJ2-7 and V is TRBV12-3 or TRBV12-4, with TRBD1 identical over 7 bases. The ends lost 6 bases at V and 12 bases at J; junction bases unmatched: 14. There are 13 residues in the CDR3. The CDR3, as DNA: TGTGCCAGCAGGCAGGGACAGTTGGTAGCGCTGTACTTC. Translated: CASRQGQLVALYF.

The chain combines TRBV20-1 with TRBJ1-2, with 11 bases identical to TRBD1. Germline CDR1 is DFQATT and CDR2 is SNEGSKA (reference sequence). The CDR3 sequence is 16 residues long. Trimming removed 0 bases from V and 4 bases from J; junction bases left unmatched: 7. CDR3 coding DNA: TGCAGTGCTAGAGATGTGCGGGACAGGGGGACCTATGGCTACACCTTC. Protein product: CSARDVRDRGTYGYTF.

The J gene is TRBJ1-3, the V gene TRBV9, with D possibly matching TRBD1 (5 bases). This CDR3 contains 14 residues. The germline gives CDR1 SGDLS, CDR2 YYNGEE. V gave up 3 bases and J gave up 0 bases, with 7 bases separating them. CDR3: CASSDRPSGNTIYF. The CDR3 coding sequence is TGTGCCAGCAGCGACAGGCCCTCTGGAAACACCATATATTTT.

The chain links TRBV5-5 to TRBJ1-5, with TRBD1 matching 10 bases. Germline V gene data show CDR1 as SGHKS and CDR2 as YYEKEE (reference sequence). The trim removed 3 bases at V and 5 bases at J, leaving 11 bases unmatched. CDR3 size: 17 residues. The CDR3 protein is CASSSLVLTGGHQPQHF. The CDR3 nucleotides are TGTGCCAGCAGCTCCCTAGTCTTGACAGGGGGCCATCAGCCCCAGCATTTT.

The chain recombines TRBV20-1 with TRBJ2-7; TRBD2 aligns across 8 bases. There are 11 residues in the CDR3. V lost 7 bases to trimming and J lost 2 bases; unmatched junction nucleotides: 1. Germline CDR1 reads DFQATT; CDR2 reads SNEGSKA (reference sequence). The CDR3 DNA reads TGCAGTGGCGGGAGGCCCTACGAGCAGTACTTC. Its protein is CSGGRPYEQYF.

The V and J genes are TRBV9 and TRBJ2-3; 9 bases align to TRBD1. Per the germline V gene, CDR1 is SGDLS and CDR2 is YYNGEE. The length of the CDR3 is 17 residues. The V and J ends lost 3 bases and 2 bases, in that order; junction bases with no gene match: 10. The CDR3 sequence is CASSAGTGTGITDTQYF. Here the CDR3 DNA reads TGTGCCAGCAGCGCGGGAACCGGGACAGGGATCACAGATACGCAGTATTTT.

This clonotype was recorded many times. The chain couples TRBV7-3 to TRBJ2-5; no clear D gene. Germline CDR1 is SGHTA and CDR2 is FQGTGA. CDR3 length: 13 residues. The ends were cut back, 2 bases at V and 5 bases at J, with 9 bases in the middle. CDR3 in DNA: TGTGCCAGCAGCTTAGGACCTGGGGAGACCCAGTACTTC. It codes for CASSLGPGETQYF.

Ten or more counts support this clonotype. The V gene is TRBV5-1, the J gene TRBJ2-1, with D possibly being TRBD2 (6 bases). The germline gives CDR1 SGHRS, CDR2 YFSETQ. V lost 4 bases and J 6 bases, leaving 14 bases between the germline ends. CDR3 length: 14 residues. CDR3 bases: TGCGCCAGCAGCGACCAGCGGAGGGGCAATGAGCAGTTCTTC. This gives the protein CASSDQRRGNEQFF.

Many counts were recorded for this clonotype. This chain uses TRBV12-3 or TRBV12-4 with TRBJ2-1; D not resolved. Trimming shortened V by 0 bases and J by 9 bases, and 6 bases separated the two germline ends. The CDR3 has 12 residues. The CDR3 is CASSLAVGEQFF. The CDR3 DNA follows: TGTGCCAGCAGTTTAGCGGTGGGTGAGCAGTTCTTC.

Points on this clonotype: A junction boundary mismatches the germline segment, possibly from a read error. This chain joins TRBV20-1 and TRBJ2-3; no clear D gene. This CDR3 has 11 residues. Germline V gene sequence: CDR1 DFQATT, CDR2 SNEGSKA (reference sequence). The DNA for the CDR3 is TGCAGTGGCAACCTGCTGGATATGCAGTATTTT. Protein: CSGNLLDMQYF.

Only a few counts were recorded for this clonotype. The junction shows a germline mismatch at one end, possibly a read error. The chain has TRBV20-1 and TRBJ1-2; D is undetermined. The CDR3 loop spans 11 amino acids. The germline V gene encodes CDR1 DFQATT and CDR2 SNEGSKA (reference sequence). CDR3 in DNA: TGCAGTGCTAGGTTGAGGCCGTACACTTCCTTC. It encodes CSARLRPYTSF.

This chain uses TRBV12-3 or TRBV12-4 with TRBJ2-1, with 7 bases that match TRBD2. CDR3 length: 14 amino acids. The trim removed 8 bases at V and 12 bases at J, leaving 16 bases unmatched. The CDR3 nucleotides read TGTGCCAGCTCCGTTTCTAGCGGCAATGAGCGGCAGTTCTTC. As protein: CASSVSSGNERQFF.

This chain joins TRBV19 and TRBJ1-1; 8 nucleotides match TRBD1. The CDR3 is 16 amino acids. Germline trimming cut 0 bases from V and 7 bases from J; bases unmatched to any gene: 10. CDR1 and CDR2 from the germline V gene are LNHDA and SQIVND (reference sequence). CDR3 sequence reads: CASSIDPTGADLEAFF. In DNA, the CDR3 is TGTGCCAGTAGTATAGACCCGACAGGGGCGGATCTTGAAGCTTTCTTT.